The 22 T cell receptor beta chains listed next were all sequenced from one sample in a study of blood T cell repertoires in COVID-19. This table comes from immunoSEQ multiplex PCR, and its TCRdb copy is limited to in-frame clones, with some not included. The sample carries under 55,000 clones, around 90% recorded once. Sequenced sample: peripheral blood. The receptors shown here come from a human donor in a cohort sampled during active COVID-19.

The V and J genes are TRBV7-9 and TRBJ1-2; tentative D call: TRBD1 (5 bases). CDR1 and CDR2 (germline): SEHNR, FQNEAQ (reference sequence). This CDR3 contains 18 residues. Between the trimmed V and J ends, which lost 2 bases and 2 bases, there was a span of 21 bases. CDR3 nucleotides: TGTGCCAGCAGCTTACTATCGTTGAGAAAGGGACTAAACTATGGCTACACCTTC. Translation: CASSLLSLRKGLNYGYTF.

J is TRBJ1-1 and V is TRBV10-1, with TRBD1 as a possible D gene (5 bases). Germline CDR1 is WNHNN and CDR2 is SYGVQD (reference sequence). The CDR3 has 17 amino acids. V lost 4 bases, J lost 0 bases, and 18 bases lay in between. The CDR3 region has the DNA TGCGCCAGCAGTGCCACCCAGGGTAGGAGCATGAACACTGAAGCTTTCTTT. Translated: CASSATQGRSMNTEAFF.

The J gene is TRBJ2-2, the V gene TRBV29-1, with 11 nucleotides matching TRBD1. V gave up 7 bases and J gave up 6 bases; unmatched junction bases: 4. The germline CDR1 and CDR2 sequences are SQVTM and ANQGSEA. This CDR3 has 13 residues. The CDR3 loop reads CSAGQGASGELFF. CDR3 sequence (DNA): TGCAGCGCCGGACAGGGGGCATCCGGGGAGCTGTTTTTT.

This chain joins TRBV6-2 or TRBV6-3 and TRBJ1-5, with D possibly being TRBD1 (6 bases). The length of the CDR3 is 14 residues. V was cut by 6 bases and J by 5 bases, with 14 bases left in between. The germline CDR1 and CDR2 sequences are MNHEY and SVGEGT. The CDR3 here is CASSAQGTHQPQHF. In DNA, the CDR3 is TGTGCCAGCAGCGCACAGGGAACCCATCAGCCCCAGCATTTT.

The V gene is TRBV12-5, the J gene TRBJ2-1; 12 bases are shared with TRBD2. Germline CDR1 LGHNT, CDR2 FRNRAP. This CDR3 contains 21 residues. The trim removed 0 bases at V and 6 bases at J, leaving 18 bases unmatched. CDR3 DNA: TGTGCTAGTGGTTTGGTACTGGGGGGAACGCCGGGACTAGCGGGCCCCAATGAGCAGTTCTTC. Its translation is CASGLVLGGTPGLAGPNEQFF. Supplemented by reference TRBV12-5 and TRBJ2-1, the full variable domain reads DARVTQTPRHKVTEMGQEVTMRCQPILGHNTVFWYRQTMMQGLELLAYFRNRAPLDDSGMPKDRFSAEMPDATLATLKIQPSEPRDSAVYFCASGLVLGGTPGLAGPNEQFFGPGTRLTVL.

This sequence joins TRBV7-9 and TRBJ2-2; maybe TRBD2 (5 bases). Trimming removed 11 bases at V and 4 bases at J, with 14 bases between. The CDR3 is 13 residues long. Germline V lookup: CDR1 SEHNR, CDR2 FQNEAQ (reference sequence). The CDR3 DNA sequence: TGTGCCTGCCGCCCCGGGGTCACCGGGGAGCTGTTTTTT. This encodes CACRPGVTGELFF. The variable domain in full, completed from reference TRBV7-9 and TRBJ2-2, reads DTGVSQNPRHKITKRGQNVTFRCDPISEHNRLYWYRQTLGQGPEFLTYFQNEAQLEKSRLLSDRFSAERPKGSFSTLEIQRTEQGDSAMYLCACRPGVTGELFFGEGSRLTVL.

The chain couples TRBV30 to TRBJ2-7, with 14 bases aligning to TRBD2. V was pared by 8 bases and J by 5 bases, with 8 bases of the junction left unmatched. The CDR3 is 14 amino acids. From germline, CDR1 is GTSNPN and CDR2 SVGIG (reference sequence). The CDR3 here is CATETSGRAHEQYF. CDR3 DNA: TGTGCCACGGAGACTAGCGGGAGGGCCCACGAGCAGTACTTC.

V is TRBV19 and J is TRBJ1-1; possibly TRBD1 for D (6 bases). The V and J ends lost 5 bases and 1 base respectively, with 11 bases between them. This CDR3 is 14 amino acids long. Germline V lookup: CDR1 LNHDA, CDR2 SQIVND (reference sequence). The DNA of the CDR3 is TGTGCCAGTAGTTTCGGACAGACGAACACTGAAGCTTTCTTT. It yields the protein CASSFGQTNTEAFF.

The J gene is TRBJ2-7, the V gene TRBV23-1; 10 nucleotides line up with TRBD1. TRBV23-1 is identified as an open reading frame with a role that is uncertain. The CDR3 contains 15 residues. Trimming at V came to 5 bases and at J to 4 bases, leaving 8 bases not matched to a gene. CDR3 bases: TGCGCCAGCAGTAAACGACAGGGGGCGTCGTACGAGCAGTACGTC. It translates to CASSKRQGASYEQYV.

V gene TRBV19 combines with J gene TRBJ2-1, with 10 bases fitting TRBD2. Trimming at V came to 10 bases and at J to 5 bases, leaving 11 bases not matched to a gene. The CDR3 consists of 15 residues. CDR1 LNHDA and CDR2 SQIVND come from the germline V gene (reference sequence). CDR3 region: CATWGQREGNNEQFF. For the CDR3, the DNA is TGTGCCACTTGGGGGCAGCGGGAGGGTAACAATGAGCAGTTCTTC.

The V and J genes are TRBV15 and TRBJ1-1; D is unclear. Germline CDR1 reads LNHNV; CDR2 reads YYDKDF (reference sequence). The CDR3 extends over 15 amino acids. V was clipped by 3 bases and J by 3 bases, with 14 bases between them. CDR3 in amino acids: CATSSAVGRDTEAFF. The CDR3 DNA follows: TGTGCCACCAGCAGCGCAGTGGGGAGAGACACTGAAGCTTTCTTT.

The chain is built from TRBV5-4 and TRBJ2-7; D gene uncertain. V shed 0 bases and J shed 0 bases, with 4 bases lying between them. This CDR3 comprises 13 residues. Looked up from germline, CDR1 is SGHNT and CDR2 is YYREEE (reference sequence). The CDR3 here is CASSLAGSYEQYV. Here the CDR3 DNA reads TGTGCCAGCAGCTTGGCCGGCTCCTACGAGCAGTACGTC.

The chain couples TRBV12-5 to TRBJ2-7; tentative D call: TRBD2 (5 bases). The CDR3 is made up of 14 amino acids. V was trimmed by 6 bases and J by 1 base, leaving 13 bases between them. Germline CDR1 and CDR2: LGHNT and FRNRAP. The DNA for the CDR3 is TGTGCTAGTGGCCCCGGACTGGGGTCCTACGAGCAGTACTTC. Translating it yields CASGPGLGSYEQYF.

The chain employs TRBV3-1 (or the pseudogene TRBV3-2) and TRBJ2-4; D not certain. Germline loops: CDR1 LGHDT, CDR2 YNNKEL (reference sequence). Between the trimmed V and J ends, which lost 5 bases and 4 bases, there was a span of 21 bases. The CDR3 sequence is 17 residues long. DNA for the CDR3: TGTGCCAGCAGCGTTACGGGTCCCATTTGCAAAAAAAACATTCAGTACTTC. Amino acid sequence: CASSVTGPICKKNIQYF.

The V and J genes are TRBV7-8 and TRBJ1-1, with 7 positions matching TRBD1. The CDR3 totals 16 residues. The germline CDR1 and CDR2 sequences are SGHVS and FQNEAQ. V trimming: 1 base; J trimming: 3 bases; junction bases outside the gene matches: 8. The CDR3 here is CASSLGSRGRDTEAFF. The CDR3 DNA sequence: TGTGCCAGCAGCTTAGGGTCTAGGGGGCGCGACACTGAAGCTTTCTTT.

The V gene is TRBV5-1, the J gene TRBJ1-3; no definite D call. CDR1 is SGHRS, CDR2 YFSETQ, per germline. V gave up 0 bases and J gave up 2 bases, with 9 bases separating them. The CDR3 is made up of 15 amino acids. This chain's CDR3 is CASSLDGSPGNTIYF. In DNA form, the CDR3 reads TGCGCCAGCAGCTTGGACGGGAGCCCTGGAAACACCATATATTTT.

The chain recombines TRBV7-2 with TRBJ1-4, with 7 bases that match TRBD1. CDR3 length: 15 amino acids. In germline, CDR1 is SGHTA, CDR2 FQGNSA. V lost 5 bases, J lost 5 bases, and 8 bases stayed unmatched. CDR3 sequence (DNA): TGTGCCAGCAGCCCGCAGACAGGGACGAATGAAAAACTGTTTTTT. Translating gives CASSPQTGTNEKLFF.

CDR3 loop: CASRRPVTGGTMNTEAFF. The CDR3, as DNA: TGTGCCAGCAGGCGCCCCGTGACAGGGGGCACCATGAACACTGAAGCTTTCTTT. The genes are TRBV28 and TRBJ1-1; 10 bases are a match to TRBD1. This CDR3 is built from 18 residues. Germline V gives CDR1 MDHEN, CDR2 SYDVKM. J was trimmed by 0 bases and V by 6 bases; bases with no gene match: 13.

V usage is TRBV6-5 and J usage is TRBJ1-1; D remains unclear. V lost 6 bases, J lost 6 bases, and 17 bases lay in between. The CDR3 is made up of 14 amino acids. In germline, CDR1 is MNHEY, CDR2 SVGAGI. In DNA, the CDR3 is TGTGCCAGCAGGCCGGGATGGAAAGAGTCTGAAGCTTTCTTT. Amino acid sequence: CASRPGWKESEAFF.

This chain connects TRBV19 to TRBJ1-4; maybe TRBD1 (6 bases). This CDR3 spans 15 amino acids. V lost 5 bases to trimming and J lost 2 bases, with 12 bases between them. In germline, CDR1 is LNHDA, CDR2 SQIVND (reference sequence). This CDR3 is CASSFRGTTNEKLFF. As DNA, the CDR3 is TGTGCCAGTAGTTTCAGGGGTACCACTAATGAAAAACTGTTTTTT.

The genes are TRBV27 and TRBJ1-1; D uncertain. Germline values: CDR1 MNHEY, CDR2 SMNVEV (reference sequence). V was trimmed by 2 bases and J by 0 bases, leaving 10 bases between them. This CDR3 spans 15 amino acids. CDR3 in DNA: TGTGCCAGCAGTTTAAGCGGATCCATGAACACTGAAGCTTTCTTT. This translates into CASSLSGSMNTEAFF.

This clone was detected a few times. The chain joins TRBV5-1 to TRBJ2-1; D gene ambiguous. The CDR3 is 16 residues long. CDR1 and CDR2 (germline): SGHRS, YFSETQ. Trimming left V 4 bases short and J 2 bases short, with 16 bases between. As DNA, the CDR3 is TGCGCCAGCAGCCTAGGAAGTTCAACTACCTACAATGAGCAGTTCTTC. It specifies CASSLGSSTTYNEQFF.